This TCR beta chain was profiled in a study of cytomegalovirus exposure and HLA in healthy donors. Study-level information: Inside one of the first data releases sat around 85 million unique TCRs taken from HLA-typed donors.

The primer mix had 60 Vbeta and 13 Jbeta primers. The protocol was immunoSEQ multiplex PCR, while the TCRdb copy is restricted to in-frame clones and leaves out a portion. The data hold about 200,000 clones, with roughly 80% observed a single time. Germline V lookup: CDR1 SEHNR, CDR2 FQNEAQ (reference sequence). There are 14 residues in the CDR3. The V and J ends lost 3 bases and 6 bases, in that order; junction bases with no gene match: 4. The specimen was PBMCs. J is TRBJ1-4 and V is TRBV7-9; TRBD1 agrees at 7 bases. The receptor comes from a man in his thirties or forties in good health and CMV-seronegative. The CDR3 DNA follows: TGTGCCAGCAGCTTGGTAGGGGGCGATGAAAAACTGTTTTTT. Translation gives CASSLVGGDEKLFF.